A single sample gave rise to the 5 T cell receptor beta chains below, sequenced in a study of shared clonotypes between healthy human individuals. Clones were sequenced by immunoSEQ multiplex PCR, and TCRdb holds only the in-frame ones, with some missing. The data show about 490,000 clones, about 78% seen once. Sequenced input: PBMCs. These receptors were obtained from a middle-aged woman in good health. Some clones in this sample may be carry-over from other donors' samples.

This clone was recorded at least ten times. The chain is built from TRBV7-3 and TRBJ2-1, with 7 bases identical to TRBD2. The CDR3 is made up of 15 amino acids. The junction had 10 bases not matched to a gene; V was cut back by 5 bases and J by 6 bases. CDR1 and CDR2 from the germline V gene are SGHTA and FQGTGA. The DNA for the CDR3 is TGTGCCAGCAGCCAGGAGGGCGGGAGTGGCAATGAGCAGTTCTTC. Residues: CASSQEGGSGNEQFF.

The chain uses TRBV18 and TRBJ2-7, with D maybe TRBD1 (6 bases). CDR1 and CDR2 from the germline V gene are KGHSH and LQKENI. Trimming shortened V by 4 bases and J by 9 bases, and 28 bases separated the two germline ends. The CDR3 is 17 amino acids. The CDR3, as DNA: TGTGCCAGCTCACAGACAGGAGACACACTTCCCCCTAAGGGGCAGTACTTC. This encodes CASSQTGDTLPPKGQYF.

The rearrangement links TRBV27 to TRBJ2-5, with 8 positions matching TRBD2. The germline CDR1 and CDR2 sequences are MNHEY and SMNVEV (reference sequence). The junction had 13 bases not matched to a gene; V was cut back by 2 bases and J by 11 bases. This CDR3 spans 15 amino acids. This CDR3 is CASSLGTGLEELQYF. The CDR3 nucleotides read TGTGCCAGCAGTTTAGGGACGGGACTAGAAGAACTTCAGTACTTC.

This clone occurred a few times. The rearrangement links TRBV19 to TRBJ1-5; possibly TRBD1 for D (6 bases). The germline gives CDR1 LNHDA, CDR2 SQIVND (reference sequence). The length of the CDR3 is 17 residues. Trimming cost V 3 bases and J 2 bases, with 17 bases left between them. CDR3 residues: CASSIPRVRGGNQPQHF. CDR3 coding DNA: TGTGCCAGTAGTATCCCCAGGGTCAGGGGAGGCAATCAGCCCCAGCATTTT.

This rearrangement joins TRBV6-5 to TRBJ2-7, with 12 nucleotides matching TRBD2. V gave up 6 bases and J gave up 3 bases; unmatched junction bases: 6. Germline V lookup: CDR1 MNHEY, CDR2 SVGAGI. The CDR3 runs to 15 residues. In DNA, the CDR3 is TGTGCCAGCAGCCTCGGACTAGCGGGGAACTACGAGCAGTACTTC. It yields the protein CASSLGLAGNYEQYF.